The next 8 T cell receptor beta chains were all read from a single sample in a study of T cell responses to AZD1222 COVID-19 vaccine. Sequenced by immunoSEQ multiplex PCR; TCRdb stores in-frame clones only, minus some. This sample has about 130,000 clones, with under 95% found just once. Source: peripheral blood, taken on day 0 of AZD1222 vaccination. Receptors originate from an adult in good health.

This clone has only one observation. This chain links TRBV30 with TRBJ2-2; D assignment may be TRBD1 or TRBD2 (6 bases each). CDR1 and CDR2 from the germline V gene are GTSNPN and SVGIG (reference sequence). The CDR3 is made up of 13 amino acids. Trimming took off 8 bases at V and 6 bases at J, with 16 bases between the two ends. CDR3 loop: CAGTGAWAGELFF. CDR3 sequence (DNA): TGTGCCGGAACGGGGGCCTGGGCCGGGGAGCTGTTTTTT.

The chain is built from TRBV28 and TRBJ2-7; 8 bases fit TRBD1. J lost 5 bases, V lost 3 bases, and 9 bases had no gene match. Per germline, CDR1 MDHEN and CDR2 SYDVKM. This CDR3 comprises 15 residues. The CDR3 spells CASSFIGRGLNEQYF. The CDR3 DNA reads TGTGCCAGCAGTTTTATAGGCAGGGGGCTAAACGAGCAGTACTTC.

Concerning this clone: The sample contains more than one DNA sequence encoding this CDR3. The genes are TRBV28 and TRBJ1-5, with TRBD1 identical over 7 bases. V lost 6 bases and J lost 4; bases outside the gene matches: 0. The CDR3 sequence is 12 residues long. The germline V gene encodes CDR1 MDHEN and CDR2 SYDVKM. The DNA of the CDR3 is TGTGCCAGCAGACAGGGGAATCAGCCCCAGCATTTT. It yields the protein CASRQGNQPQHF.

J is TRBJ1-1 and V is TRBV6-5; 10 bases match TRBD1. Germline assignment: CDR1 MNHEY and CDR2 SVGAGI. V trimming: 0 bases; J trimming: 11 bases; junction bases outside the gene matches: 3. The CDR3 has 13 amino acids. In DNA, the CDR3 is TGTGCCAGCAGTTACTCGAGGGACAGGGGCGCTTTCTTT. It is translated as CASSYSRDRGAFF.

The J gene is TRBJ1-2, the V gene TRBV4-3, with D tentatively TRBD1 (5 bases). From germline, CDR1 is LGHNA and CDR2 YSLEER. The V gene lost 0 bases and the J gene lost 0 bases, with 8 bases spanning the gap. This CDR3 region has 15 residues. Here the CDR3 reads CASSQEPGPNYGYTF. CDR3 nucleotides: TGCGCCAGCAGCCAAGAGCCAGGGCCTAACTATGGCTACACCTTC.

The genes are TRBV27 and TRBJ2-7; the D is unclear. Germline V CDR1 and CDR2: MNHEY, SMNVEV (reference sequence). The CDR3 length is 14 residues. V was trimmed by 3 bases and J by 1 base, leaving 10 bases between them. The CDR3 spells CASSFSSESYEQYF. The CDR3 DNA is TGTGCCAGCAGTTTCTCCAGCGAGTCCTACGAGCAGTACTTC.

This chain connects TRBV6-1 to TRBJ1-1; unclear D gene. The CDR3 covers 13 residues. The V and J ends lost 0 bases and 6 bases respectively, with 8 bases between them. Germline V gene data show CDR1 as MNHNS and CDR2 as SASEGT. The CDR3 sequence: CASSEARSSEAFF. The CDR3 nucleotides read TGTGCCAGCAGTGAAGCCAGATCCTCTGAAGCTTTCTTT.

In DNA form, the CDR3 reads TGTGCCAGCAAAGGGGGCAATGAGCAGTTCTTC. Translated: CASKGGNEQFF. This chain connects TRBV28 to TRBJ2-1; possibly TRBD1 for D (6 bases). The CDR3 covers 11 residues. Trimming left V 7 bases short and J 6 bases short, with 7 bases between. Germline V gene data show CDR1 as MDHEN and CDR2 as SYDVKM.